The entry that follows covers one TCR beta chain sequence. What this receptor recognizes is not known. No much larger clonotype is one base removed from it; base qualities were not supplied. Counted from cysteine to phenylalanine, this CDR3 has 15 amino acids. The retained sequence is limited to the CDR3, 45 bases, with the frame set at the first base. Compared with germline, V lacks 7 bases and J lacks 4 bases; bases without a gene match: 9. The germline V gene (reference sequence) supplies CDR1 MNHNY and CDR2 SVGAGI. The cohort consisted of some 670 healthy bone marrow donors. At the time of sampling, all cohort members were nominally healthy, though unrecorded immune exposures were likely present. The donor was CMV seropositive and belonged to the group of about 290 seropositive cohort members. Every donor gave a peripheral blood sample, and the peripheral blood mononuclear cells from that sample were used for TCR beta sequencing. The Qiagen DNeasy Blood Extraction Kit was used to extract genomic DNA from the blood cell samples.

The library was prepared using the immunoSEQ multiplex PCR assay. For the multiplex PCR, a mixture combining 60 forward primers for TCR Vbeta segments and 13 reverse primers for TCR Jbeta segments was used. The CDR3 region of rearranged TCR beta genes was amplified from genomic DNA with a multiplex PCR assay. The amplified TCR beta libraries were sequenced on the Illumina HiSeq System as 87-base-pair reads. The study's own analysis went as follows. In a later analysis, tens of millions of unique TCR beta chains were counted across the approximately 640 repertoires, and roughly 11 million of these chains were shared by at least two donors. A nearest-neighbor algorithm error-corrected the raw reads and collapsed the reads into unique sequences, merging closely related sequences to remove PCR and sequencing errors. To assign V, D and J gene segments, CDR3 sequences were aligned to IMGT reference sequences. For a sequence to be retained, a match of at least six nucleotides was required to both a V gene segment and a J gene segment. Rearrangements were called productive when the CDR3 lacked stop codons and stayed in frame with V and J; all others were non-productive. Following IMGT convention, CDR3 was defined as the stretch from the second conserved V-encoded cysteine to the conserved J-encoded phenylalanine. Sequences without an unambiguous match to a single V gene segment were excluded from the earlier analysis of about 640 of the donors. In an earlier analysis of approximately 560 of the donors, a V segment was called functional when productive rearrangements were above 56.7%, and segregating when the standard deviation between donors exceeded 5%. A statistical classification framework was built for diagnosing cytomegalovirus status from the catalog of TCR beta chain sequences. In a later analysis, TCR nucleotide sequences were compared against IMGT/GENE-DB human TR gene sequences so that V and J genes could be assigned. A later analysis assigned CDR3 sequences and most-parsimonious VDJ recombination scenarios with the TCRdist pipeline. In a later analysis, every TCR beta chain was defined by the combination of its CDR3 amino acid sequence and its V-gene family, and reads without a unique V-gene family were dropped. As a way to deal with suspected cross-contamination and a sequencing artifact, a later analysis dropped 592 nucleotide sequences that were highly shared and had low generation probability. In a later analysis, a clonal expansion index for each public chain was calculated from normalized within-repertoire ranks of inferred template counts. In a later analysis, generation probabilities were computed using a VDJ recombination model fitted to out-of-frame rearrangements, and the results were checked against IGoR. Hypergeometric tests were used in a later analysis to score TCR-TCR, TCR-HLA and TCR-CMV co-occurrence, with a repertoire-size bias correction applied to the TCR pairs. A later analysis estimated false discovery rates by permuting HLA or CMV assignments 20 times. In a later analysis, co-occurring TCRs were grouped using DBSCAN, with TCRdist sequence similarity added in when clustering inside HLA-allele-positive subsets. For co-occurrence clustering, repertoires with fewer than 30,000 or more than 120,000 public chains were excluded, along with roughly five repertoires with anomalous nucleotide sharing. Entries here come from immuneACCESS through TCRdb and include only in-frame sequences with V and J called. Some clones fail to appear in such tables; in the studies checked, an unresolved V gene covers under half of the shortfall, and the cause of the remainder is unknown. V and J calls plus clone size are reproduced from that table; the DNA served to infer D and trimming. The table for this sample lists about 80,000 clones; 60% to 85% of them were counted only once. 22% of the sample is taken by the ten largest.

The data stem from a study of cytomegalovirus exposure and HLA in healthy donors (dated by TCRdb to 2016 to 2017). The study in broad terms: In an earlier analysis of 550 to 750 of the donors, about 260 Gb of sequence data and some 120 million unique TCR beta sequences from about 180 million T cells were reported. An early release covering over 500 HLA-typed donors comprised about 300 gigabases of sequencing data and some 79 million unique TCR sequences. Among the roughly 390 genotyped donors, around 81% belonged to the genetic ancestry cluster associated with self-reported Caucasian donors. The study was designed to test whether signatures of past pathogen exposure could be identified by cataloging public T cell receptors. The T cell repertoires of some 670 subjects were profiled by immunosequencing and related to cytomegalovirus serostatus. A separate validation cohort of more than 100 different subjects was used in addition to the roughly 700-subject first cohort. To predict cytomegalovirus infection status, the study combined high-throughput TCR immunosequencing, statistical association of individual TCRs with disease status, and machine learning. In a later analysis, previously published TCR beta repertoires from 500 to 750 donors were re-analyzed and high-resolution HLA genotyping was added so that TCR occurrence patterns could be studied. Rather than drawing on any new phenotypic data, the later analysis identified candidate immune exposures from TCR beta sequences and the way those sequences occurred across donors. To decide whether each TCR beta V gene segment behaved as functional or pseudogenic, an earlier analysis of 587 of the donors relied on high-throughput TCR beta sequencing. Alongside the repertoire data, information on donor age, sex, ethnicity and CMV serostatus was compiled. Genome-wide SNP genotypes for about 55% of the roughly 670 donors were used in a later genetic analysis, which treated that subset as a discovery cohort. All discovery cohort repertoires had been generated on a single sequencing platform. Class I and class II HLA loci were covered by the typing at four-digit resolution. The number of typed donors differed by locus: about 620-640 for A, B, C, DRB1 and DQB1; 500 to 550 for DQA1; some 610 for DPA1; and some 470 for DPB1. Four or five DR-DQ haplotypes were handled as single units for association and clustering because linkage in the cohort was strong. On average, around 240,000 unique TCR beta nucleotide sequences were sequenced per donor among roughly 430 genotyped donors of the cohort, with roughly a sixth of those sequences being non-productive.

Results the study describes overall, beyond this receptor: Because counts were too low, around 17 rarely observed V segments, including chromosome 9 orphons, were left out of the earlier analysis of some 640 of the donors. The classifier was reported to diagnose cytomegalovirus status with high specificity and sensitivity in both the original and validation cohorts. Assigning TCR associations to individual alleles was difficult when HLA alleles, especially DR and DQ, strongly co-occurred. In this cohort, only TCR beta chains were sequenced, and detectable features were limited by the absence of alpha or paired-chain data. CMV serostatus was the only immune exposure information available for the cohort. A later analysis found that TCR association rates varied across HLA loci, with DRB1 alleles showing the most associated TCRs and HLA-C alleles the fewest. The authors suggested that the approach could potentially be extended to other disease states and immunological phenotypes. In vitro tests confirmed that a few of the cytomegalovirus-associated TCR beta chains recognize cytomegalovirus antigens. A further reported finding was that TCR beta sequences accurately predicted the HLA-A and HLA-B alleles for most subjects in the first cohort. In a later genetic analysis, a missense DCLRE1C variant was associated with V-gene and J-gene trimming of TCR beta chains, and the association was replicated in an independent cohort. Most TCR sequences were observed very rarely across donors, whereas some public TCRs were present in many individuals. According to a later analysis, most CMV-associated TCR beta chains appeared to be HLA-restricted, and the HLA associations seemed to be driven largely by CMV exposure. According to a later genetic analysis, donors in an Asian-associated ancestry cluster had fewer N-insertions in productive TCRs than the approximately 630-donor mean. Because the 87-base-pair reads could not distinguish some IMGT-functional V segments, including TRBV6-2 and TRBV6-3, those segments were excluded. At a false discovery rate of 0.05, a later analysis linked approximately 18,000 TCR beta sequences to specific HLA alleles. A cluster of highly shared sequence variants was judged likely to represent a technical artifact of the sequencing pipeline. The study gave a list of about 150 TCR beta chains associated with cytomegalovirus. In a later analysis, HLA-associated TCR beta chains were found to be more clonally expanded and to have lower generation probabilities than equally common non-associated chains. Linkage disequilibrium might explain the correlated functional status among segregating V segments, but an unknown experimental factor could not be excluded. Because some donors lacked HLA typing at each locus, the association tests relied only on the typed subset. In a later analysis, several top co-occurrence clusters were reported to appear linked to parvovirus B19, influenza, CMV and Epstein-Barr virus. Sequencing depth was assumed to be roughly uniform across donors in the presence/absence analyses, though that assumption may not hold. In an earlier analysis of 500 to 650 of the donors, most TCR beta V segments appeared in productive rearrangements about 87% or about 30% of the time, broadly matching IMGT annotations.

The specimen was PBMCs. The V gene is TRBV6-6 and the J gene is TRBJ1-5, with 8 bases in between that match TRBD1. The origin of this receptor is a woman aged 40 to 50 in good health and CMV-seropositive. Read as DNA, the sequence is TGTGCCAGCAACCCAGACGACAGGGGAAATCAGCCCCAGCATTTT. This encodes CASNPDDRGNQPQHF.